These 7 T cell receptor beta chains originate from one sample sequenced in a study of CD8 T cells in ankylosing spondylitis. MiXCR, run by TCRdb on the 5' RACE reads, gives a single entry per CDR3 protein. The sample holds more than 150,000 distinct CDR3 sequences, approximately 10% seen once. Sequencing input: blood, either unsorted or a sorted T cell fraction (not recorded which). The receptors were sampled from a male donor with ankylosing spondylitis or in good health (not recorded which).

The chain employs TRBV29-1 and TRBJ2-5; 7 nucleotides match TRBD1. CDR3 length: 18 amino acids. J gave up 5 bases and V 5 bases, and 23 bases lay outside the gene matches. Germline V lookup: CDR1 SQVTM, CDR2 ANQGSEA. CDR3 in DNA: TGCAGCGTTCGCCACGCACCGACTCCGGGACAGCCATGGGAGACCCAGTACTTC. It translates to CSVRHAPTPGQPWETQYF.

In its sample, this clonotype ranks as medium-sized. The V call is TRBV29-1, the J call TRBJ1-1; the D is unclear. Looked up from germline, CDR1 is SQVTM and CDR2 is ANQGSEA. Between the trimmed V and J ends, which lost 1 base and 6 bases, there was a span of 9 bases. This CDR3 region has 12 residues. This chain's CDR3 is CSVEAPRSEAFF. The CDR3 DNA sequence: TGCAGCGTTGAAGCGCCCAGGTCTGAAGCTTTCTTT.

This clonotype was observed at least ten times. V and J are TRBV28 and TRBJ2-2, with 7 bases matching TRBD2. V lost 11 bases, J lost 6 bases, and 6 bases stayed unmatched. Germline V gives CDR1 MDHEN, CDR2 SYDVKM. CDR3 size: 12 residues. In nucleotides, the CDR3 is TGTGCCCATGGGACTATGGCCGGGGAGCTGTTTTTT. It encodes CAHGTMAGELFF.

This clonotype was detected a few times. The chain has TRBV5-1 and TRBJ2-2; D is undetermined. V was cut by 0 bases and J by 4 bases, with 10 bases left in between. The CDR3 extends over 15 amino acids. Germline V gene data show CDR1 as SGHRS and CDR2 as YFSETQ. The CDR3 here is CASSLAMGGTGELFF. In DNA, the CDR3 is TGCGCCAGCAGCTTGGCAATGGGCGGCACCGGGGAGCTGTTTTTT.

This clonotype was seen ten or more times. The chain employs TRBV10-3 and TRBJ2-7, with D unclear. Per germline, CDR1 ENHRY and CDR2 SYGVKD. V was pared by 7 bases and J by 0 bases, with 10 bases between. The CDR3 is 13 residues long. As DNA, the CDR3 is TGTGCCATCACTGCGGAGAGCTCCTACGAGCAGTACTTC. Protein: CAITAESSYEQYF.

This clonotype was detected ten times or more. The genes are TRBV25-1 and TRBJ1-3, with D tentatively TRBD1 (6 bases). The germline V gene has CDR1 MGHDK and CDR2 SYGVNS. The CDR3 sequence is 12 residues long. Trimming shortened V by 5 bases and J by 10 bases, and 12 bases separated the two germline ends. In DNA form, the CDR3 reads TGTGCCAGCAGTTCACAGGGAATTACCATATATTTT. Translating it yields CASSSQGITIYF. Full variable domain (remainder filled in from reference TRBV25-1 and TRBJ1-3): EADIYQTPRYLVIGTGKKITLECSQTMGHDKMYWYQQDPGMELHLIHYSYGVNSTEKGDLSSESTVSRIRTEHFPLTLESARPSHTSQYLCASSSQGITIYFGEGSWLTVV.

This clonotype was observed at least ten times. The gene calls are TRBV2 and TRBJ2-7, with 9 bases fitting TRBD1. Germline lookup yields CDR1 SNHLY and CDR2 FYNNEI. V gave up 6 bases and J gave up 2 bases; unmatched junction bases: 8. The CDR3 is 15 residues long. CDR3 residues: CASRFPGQGPYEQYF. The DNA of the CDR3 is TGTGCCAGCAGGTTTCCGGGACAGGGCCCCTACGAGCAGTACTTC. Drawing the rest from reference TRBV2 and TRBJ2-7, the complete variable domain is EPEVTQTPSHQVTQMGQEVILRCVPISNHLYFYWYRQILGQKVEFLVSFYNNEISEKSEIFDDQFSVERPDGSNFTLKIRSTKLEDSAMYFCASRFPGQGPYEQYFGPGTRLTVT.